This entry features one T cell receptor beta chain sequence. This sample was included in a study of blood T cell repertoires in COVID-19. Study background: From the United States, Italy and Spain came samples of acute and convalescent COVID-19. Sample material is recorded as cDNA or gDNA derived from T cells, B-cell-depleted T cells, or PBMCs.

Authors' methods: How many nucleated cells were present was estimated from reference gene primer amplification. Sequencing was performed with immunoSEQ multiplex PCR; in TCRdb, only in-frame clones are kept and a portion is missing. From that table come the V and J calls and clone size; the DNA was used to work out D and trimming. The sample contains 200,000 to 250,000 clones, more than 85% of which appear only once. The sample consisted of peripheral blood. The clonotype was recovered from a woman in her seventies with active or convalescent COVID-19.

CDR3 protein: CASSVSGYNSPLHF. CDR3 DNA: TGCGCCAGCAGCGTCAGCGGATATAATTCACCCCTCCACTTT. The chain carries TRBV5-1 and TRBJ1-6; the D is unclear. The CDR3 runs to 14 residues. V was pared by 4 bases and J by 4 bases, with 9 bases between. Germline lookup yields CDR1 SGHRS and CDR2 YFSETQ.